These 24 T cell receptor beta chains were sequenced from one sample in a study of cytomegalovirus exposure and HLA in healthy donors. PCR employed 60 Vbeta and 13 Jbeta primers. Clones were sequenced by immunoSEQ multiplex PCR, and TCRdb holds only the in-frame ones, with some missing. The sample has approximately 90,000 clones, over 75% seen once. The sample consisted of PBMCs. The receptor set was obtained from a boy younger than 18 in good health and CMV-seronegative.

The gene calls are TRBV2 and TRBJ2-1; TRBD2 matches 11 bases. The CDR3 has 15 amino acids. V shed 6 bases, J shed 4 bases, and the junction held 5 bases outside the gene matches. Germline CDR1 is SNHLY and CDR2 is FYNNEI. The CDR3 loop is CASRPGTSGYNEQFF. The CDR3 DNA is TGTGCCAGCAGACCCGGGACTAGCGGATACAATGAGCAGTTCTTC.

This chain links TRBV7-2 with TRBJ2-1; D is possibly TRBD1 (5 bases). Germline loops: CDR1 SGHTA, CDR2 FQGNSA. The CDR3 extends over 14 amino acids. V dropped 1 base and J dropped 8 bases, with 12 bases sitting between them. The CDR3: CASSLEPGKDEQFF. CDR3 nucleotide sequence: TGTGCCAGCAGCTTAGAACCAGGGAAAGATGAGCAGTTCTTC.

The chain combines TRBV10-2 with TRBJ1-5, with TRBD1 matching 7 bases. Germline values: CDR1 WSHSY, CDR2 SAAADI. This CDR3 region has 14 residues. J was trimmed by 7 bases and V by 6 bases; bases with no gene match: 9. The CDR3 DNA reads as TGCGCCAGCAGAGCACAGGGGTCGGGCCAGCCCCAGCATTTT. Its protein product is CASRAQGSGQPQHF.

The table lists this clone with a few counts. The rearrangement links TRBV4-3 to TRBJ1-1, with 11 bases that match TRBD1. The CDR3 covers 15 residues. J lost 6 bases, V lost 3 bases, and 6 bases had no gene match. The V gene's germline CDR1 is LGHNA and CDR2 YSLEER. Here the CDR3 reads CASSQDRGLVAEAFF. As DNA, the CDR3 is TGCGCCAGCAGCCAGGACAGGGGGCTGGTGGCTGAAGCTTTCTTT.

This chain links TRBV10-2 with TRBJ2-7, with 7 bases aligning to TRBD1. The CDR3 is 13 residues long. V lost 6 bases to trimming and J lost 3 bases; unmatched junction nucleotides: 5. Per germline, CDR1 WSHSY and CDR2 SAAADI. The CDR3 spells CASRIRQGYEQYF. In nucleotides, the CDR3 is TGCGCCAGCAGGATCCGACAGGGCTACGAGCAGTACTTC.

There are a few counts of this clone. Other DNA sequences in the same sample also yield this CDR3. The chain recombines TRBV29-1 with TRBJ1-1; D perhaps matches TRBD1 (5 bases). The V and J ends lost 4 bases and 1 base respectively, with 7 bases between them. The CDR3 totals 12 residues. In germline, CDR1 is SQVTM, CDR2 ANQGSEA. CDR3 coding DNA: TGCAGCGTTGGACAGCCGAACACTGAAGCTTTCTTT. This translates into CSVGQPNTEAFF. Variable domain in full (rest from reference TRBV29-1 and TRBJ1-1): SAVISQKPSRDICQRGTSLTIQCQVDSQVTMMFWYRQQPGQSLTLIATANQGSEATYESGFVIDKFPISRPNLTFSTLTVSNMSPEDSSIYLCSVGQPNTEAFFGQGTRLTVV.

This chain links TRBV7-7 with TRBJ2-5; 15 bases match TRBD2. CDR3 size: 18 residues. Germline V gene sequence: CDR1 SSHAT, CDR2 FNYEAQ (reference sequence). Trimming cost V 4 bases and J 9 bases; bases outside gene matches: 15. CDR3 coding DNA: TGTGCCAGCAGCTCCGAGACGGGACTAGCGGGAGGAGTGGGGGCCCAGTACTTC. This translates into CASSSETGLAGGVGAQYF.

V gene TRBV6-4 combines with J gene TRBJ1-5; weak D call: TRBD1 (6 bases). The CDR3 consists of 13 residues. V was clipped by 6 bases and J by 6 bases, with 12 bases between them. Germline-derived CDR1 and CDR2 are MRHNA and SNTAGT. CDR3 nucleotide sequence: TGTGCCAGCAGCACTGACAGGTTTCAGCCCCAGCATTTT. This sequence encodes CASSTDRFQPQHF.

Written as DNA, the CDR3 is TGTGCCAGCAGTAGAGGACTAGCGGGCACAGATACGCAGTATTTT. It is translated as CASSRGLAGTDTQYF. The chain employs TRBV6-5 and TRBJ2-3; 10 bases match TRBD2. The CDR3 extends over 15 amino acids. V shed 5 bases, J shed 1 base, and the junction held 3 bases outside the gene matches. Germline CDR1 MNHEY, CDR2 SVGAGI.

The chain recombines TRBV25-1 with TRBJ2-7; 11 bases are a match to TRBD1. CDR1 is MGHDK and CDR2 is SYGVNS in the germline V gene. The CDR3 runs 15 residues. J gave up 6 bases and V 5 bases, and 9 bases lay outside the gene matches. The CDR3 region has the DNA TGTGCCAGCAGTCGGTCCGGGACAGGGGGTTCCGAGCAGTACTTC. This gives the protein CASSRSGTGGSEQYF.

This clone showed up just a few times. The chain is built from TRBV7-6 and TRBJ2-7; TRBD1 agrees at 10 bases. With 1 base clipped from V and 9 bases from J, the junction kept 3 bases outside the gene matches. This CDR3 contains 13 residues. Germline CDR1 is SGHVS and CDR2 is FNYEAQ. The CDR3 loop reads CASSLEGQGTQYF. CDR3 nucleotides: TGTGCCAGCAGCTTAGAGGGACAGGGGACGCAGTACTTC. The whole variable domain, remainder taken from reference TRBV7-6 and TRBJ2-7, is GAGVSQSPRYKVTKRGQDVALRCDPISGHVSLYWYRQALGQGPEFLTYFNYEAQQDKSGLPNDRFSAERPEGSISTLTIQRTEQRDSAMYRCASSLEGQGTQYFGPGTRLTVT.

This clone was counted a single time. The chain links TRBV5-4 to TRBJ1-1, with D possibly matching TRBD1 (6 bases). Germline V gene lookup returns CDR1 SGHNT and CDR2 YYREEE (reference sequence). The CDR3 sequence is 14 residues long. Trimming pared 2 bases from V and 5 bases from J, leaving 13 bases between. CDR3 residues: CASSFTRGRTEAFF. DNA for the CDR3: TGTGCCAGCAGCTTCACCAGGGGCAGAACTGAAGCTTTCTTT.

The gene calls are TRBV7-2 and TRBJ1-2; D gene ambiguous. The CDR3 covers 14 residues. Looked up from germline, CDR1 is SGHTA and CDR2 is FQGNSA. Trimming stripped 5 bases from V and 8 bases from J, with 18 bases between. In DNA, the CDR3 is TGTGCCAGCAGCCAGTCCGGAGTATCGTCGGGCTACACCTTC. Protein: CASSQSGVSSGYTF.

V and J are TRBV5-5 and TRBJ2-7, with unresolved D. Germline CDR1 is SGHKS and CDR2 is YYEKEE (reference sequence). V was shortened by 0 bases and J by 6 bases, with 4 bases between the two germline ends. This CDR3 has 11 amino acids. This chain's CDR3 is CASSLVGEQYF. The CDR3 DNA follows: TGTGCCAGCAGCTTGGTCGGCGAGCAGTACTTC.

The V gene is TRBV7-7, the J gene TRBJ2-3, with D tentatively TRBD1 (7 bases). The CDR3 loop spans 15 amino acids. Germline V gene lookup returns CDR1 SSHAT and CDR2 FNYEAQ (reference sequence). The V and J ends lost 5 bases and 2 bases respectively, with 14 bases between them. The DNA for the CDR3 is TGTGCCAGCAGCGCGGGACAGTGGAACACAGATACGCAGTATTTT. Amino acids: CASSAGQWNTDTQYF. The full variable domain, rest sourced from reference TRBV7-7 and TRBJ2-3, is GAGVSQSPRYKVTKRGQDVTLRCDPISSHATLYWYQQALGQGPEFLTYFNYEAQPDKSGLPSDRFSAERPEGSISTLTIQRTEQRDSAMYRCASSAGQWNTDTQYFGPGTRLTVL.

J is TRBJ1-3 and V is TRBV30; the D is unclear. The V end was cut by 4 bases, the J end by 0 bases, with 4 bases between. The CDR3 length is 12 residues. The germline V gene encodes CDR1 GTSNPN and CDR2 SVGIG (reference sequence). CDR3 residues: CAWTVSGNTIYF. In DNA, the CDR3 is TGTGCCTGGACCGTCTCTGGAAACACCATATATTTT.

This chain connects TRBV19 to TRBJ2-5; TRBD1 agrees at 8 bases. The J call may be mistaken, given a closer DNA end match to TRBJ2-7. Germline CDR1 reads LNHDA; CDR2 reads SQIVND (reference sequence). The CDR3 spans 14 residues. The CDR3 region has the DNA TGTGCCAGTAGTATGGCAGGGGGCCCCTACGAGCAGTACTTC. It codes for CASSMAGGPYEQYF.

In DNA form, the CDR3 reads TGTGCCAGCAGTGACCAGTTAAAGGGGTCCTACGAGCAGTACTTC. This gives the protein CASSDQLKGSYEQYF. The chain is built from TRBV6-1 and TRBJ2-7, with a possible D match to TRBD1 (5 bases). The CDR3 is made up of 15 amino acids. V was trimmed by 3 bases and J by 1 base, leaving 13 bases between them. Germline lookup yields CDR1 MNHNS and CDR2 SASEGT.

This clone was observed a single time. V usage is TRBV15 and J usage is TRBJ1-2; a possible D gene is TRBD1 (6 bases). CDR1 and CDR2 (germline): LNHNV, YYDKDF (reference sequence). V gave up 1 base and J gave up 4 bases, with 10 bases separating them. The CDR3 consists of 14 residues. The CDR3 sequence is CATSRGQEGYGYTF. The DNA for the CDR3 is TGTGCCACCAGCAGAGGACAGGAAGGCTATGGCTACACCTTC.

Written as DNA, the CDR3 is TGCGCCAGCGGAGTTTCTGGGACAGCCCTGGGCTACACCTTC. It yields the protein CASGVSGTALGYTF. The rearrangement links TRBV5-1 to TRBJ1-2; 7 bases agree with TRBD1. The CDR3 contains 14 residues. The V and J ends lost 7 bases and 8 bases, in that order; junction bases with no gene match: 14. The germline V gene encodes CDR1 SGHRS and CDR2 YFSETQ.

This clone showed up just a few times. The chain links TRBV5-4 to TRBJ1-1, with 7 nucleotides matching TRBD1. J gave up 6 bases and V 2 bases, and 7 bases lay outside the gene matches. The CDR3 has 14 residues. Germline V CDR1 and CDR2: SGHNT, YYREEE (reference sequence). The chain's CDR3 is CASSFKQGKSEAFF. For the CDR3, the DNA is TGTGCCAGCAGCTTTAAACAGGGGAAGTCTGAAGCTTTCTTT.

As regards this clone: The final CDR3 position lacks the conserved phenylalanine or tryptophan, pointing to a likely read error. Because the CDR3's place on the DNA is in doubt, the DNA is left out and the CDR3 is given as listed by TCRdb. V usage is TRBV5-4 and J usage is TRBJ2-7; TRBD2 is the table's D call, not checked against the DNA. The length of the CDR3 is 12 amino acids, counting both ends. CDR1 SGHNT and CDR2 YYREEE come from the germline V gene (reference sequence). The CDR3 loop reads CASSLGTSGSAL.

This rearrangement joins TRBV6-1 to TRBJ2-1, with 9 bases matching TRBD1. The germline V gene has CDR1 MNHNS and CDR2 SASEGT. The CDR3 runs 19 residues. With 1 base clipped from V and 5 bases from J, the junction kept 15 bases outside the gene matches. The CDR3 loop is CASSEVGTGIGRVDNEQFF. The DNA of the CDR3 is TGTGCCAGCAGTGAAGTAGGGACAGGGATAGGCCGCGTCGACAATGAGCAGTTCTTC.

V usage is TRBV6-1 and J usage is TRBJ2-7, with a weak D call TRBD2 (5 bases). This CDR3 comprises 13 residues. Trimming pared 5 bases from V and 3 bases from J, leaving 11 bases between. Germline V CDR1 and CDR2: MNHNS, SASEGT. DNA for the CDR3: TGTGCCAGCAGTCCCCGAGGGATCTACGAGCAGTACTTC. Its translation: CASSPRGIYEQYF.